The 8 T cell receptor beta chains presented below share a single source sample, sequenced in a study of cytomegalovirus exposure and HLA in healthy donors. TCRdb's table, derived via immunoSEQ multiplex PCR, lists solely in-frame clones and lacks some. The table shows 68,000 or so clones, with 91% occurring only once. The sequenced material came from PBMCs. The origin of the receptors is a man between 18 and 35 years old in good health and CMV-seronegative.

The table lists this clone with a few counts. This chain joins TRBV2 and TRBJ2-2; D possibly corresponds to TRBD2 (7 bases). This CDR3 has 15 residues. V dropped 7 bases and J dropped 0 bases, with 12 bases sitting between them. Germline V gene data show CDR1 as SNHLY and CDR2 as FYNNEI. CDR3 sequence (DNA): TGTGCCAGCAAGGGGGGGGGCGCGAACACCGGGGAGCTGTTTTTT. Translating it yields CASKGGGANTGELFF.

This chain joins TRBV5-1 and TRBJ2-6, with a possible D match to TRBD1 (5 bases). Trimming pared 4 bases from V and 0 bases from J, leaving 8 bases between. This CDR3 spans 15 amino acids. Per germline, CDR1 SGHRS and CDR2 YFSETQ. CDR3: CASSPDSSGANVLTF. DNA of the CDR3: TGCGCCAGCAGCCCAGACAGCTCTGGGGCCAACGTCCTGACTTTC.

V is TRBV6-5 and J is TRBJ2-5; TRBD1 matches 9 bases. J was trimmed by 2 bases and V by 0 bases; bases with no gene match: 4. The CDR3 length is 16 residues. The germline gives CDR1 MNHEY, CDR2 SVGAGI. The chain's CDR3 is CASSYSTGTGQETQYF. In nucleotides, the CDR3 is TGTGCCAGCAGTTACTCAACCGGGACAGGGCAAGAGACCCAGTACTTC.

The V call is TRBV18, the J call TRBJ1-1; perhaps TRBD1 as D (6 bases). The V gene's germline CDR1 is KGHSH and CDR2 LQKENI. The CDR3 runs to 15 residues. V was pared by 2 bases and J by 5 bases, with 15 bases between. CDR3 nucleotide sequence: TGTGCCAGCTCACCAAAGGAGGCGGGGGCGACTGAAGCTTTCTTT. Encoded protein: CASSPKEAGATEAFF.

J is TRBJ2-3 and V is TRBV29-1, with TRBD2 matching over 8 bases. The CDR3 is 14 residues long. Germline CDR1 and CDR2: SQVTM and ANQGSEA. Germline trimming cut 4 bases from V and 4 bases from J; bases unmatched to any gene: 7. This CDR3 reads CSVVTAGAPDTQYF. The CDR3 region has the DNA TGCAGCGTTGTAACAGCGGGAGCACCAGATACGCAGTATTTT.

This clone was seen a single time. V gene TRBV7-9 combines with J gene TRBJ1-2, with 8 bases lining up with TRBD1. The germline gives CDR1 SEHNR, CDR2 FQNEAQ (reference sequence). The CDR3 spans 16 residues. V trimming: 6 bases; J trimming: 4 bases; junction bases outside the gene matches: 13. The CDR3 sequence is CASSIGRDRRIYGYTF. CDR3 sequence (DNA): TGTGCCAGCAGTATAGGGCGGGACAGGAGGATCTATGGCTACACCTTC.

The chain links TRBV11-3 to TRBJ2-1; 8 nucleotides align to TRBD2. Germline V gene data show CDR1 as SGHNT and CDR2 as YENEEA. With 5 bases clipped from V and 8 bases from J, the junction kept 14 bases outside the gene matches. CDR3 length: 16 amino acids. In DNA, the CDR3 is TGTGCCAGCAGCGGCGGCGTAGCGGGACGAGTCGATGAGCAGTTCTTC. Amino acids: CASSGGVAGRVDEQFF.

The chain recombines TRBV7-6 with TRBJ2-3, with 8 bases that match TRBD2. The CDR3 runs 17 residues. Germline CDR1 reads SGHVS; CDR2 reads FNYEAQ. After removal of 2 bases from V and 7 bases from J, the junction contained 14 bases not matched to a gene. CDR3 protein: CASSLRGERAGANTQYF. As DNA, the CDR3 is TGTGCCAGCAGCTTAAGGGGGGAGCGAGCGGGAGCGAATACGCAGTATTTT. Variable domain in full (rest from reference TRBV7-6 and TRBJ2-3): GAGVSQSPRYKVTKRGQDVALRCDPISGHVSLYWYRQALGQGPEFLTYFNYEAQQDKSGLPNDRFSAERPEGSISTLTIQRTEQRDSAMYRCASSLRGERAGANTQYFGPGTRLTVL.